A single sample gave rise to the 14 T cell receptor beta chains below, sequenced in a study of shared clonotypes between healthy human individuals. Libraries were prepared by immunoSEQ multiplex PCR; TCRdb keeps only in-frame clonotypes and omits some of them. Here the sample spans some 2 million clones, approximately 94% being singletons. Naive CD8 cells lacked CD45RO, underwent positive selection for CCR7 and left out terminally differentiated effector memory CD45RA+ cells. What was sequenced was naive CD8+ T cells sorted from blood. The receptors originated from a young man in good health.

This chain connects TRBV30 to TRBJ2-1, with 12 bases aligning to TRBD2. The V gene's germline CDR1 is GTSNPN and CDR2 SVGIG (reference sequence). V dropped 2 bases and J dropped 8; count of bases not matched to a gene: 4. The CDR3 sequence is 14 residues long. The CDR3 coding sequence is TGTGCCTGGAGTCTAGCGGGAGGGTTCGATGAGCAGTTCTTC. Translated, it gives CAWSLAGGFDEQFF.

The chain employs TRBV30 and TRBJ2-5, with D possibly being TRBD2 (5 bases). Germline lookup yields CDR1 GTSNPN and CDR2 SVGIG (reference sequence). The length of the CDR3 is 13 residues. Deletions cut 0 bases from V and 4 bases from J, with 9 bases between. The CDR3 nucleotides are TGTGCCTGGAGTGTAGACGGAGGAGAGACCCAGTACTTC. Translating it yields CAWSVDGGETQYF.

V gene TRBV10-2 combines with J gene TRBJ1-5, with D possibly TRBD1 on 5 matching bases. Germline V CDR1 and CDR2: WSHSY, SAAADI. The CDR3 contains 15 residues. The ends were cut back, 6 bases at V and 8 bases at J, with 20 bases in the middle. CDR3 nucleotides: TGCGCCAGCAGCGGGGCCGGGCAGGGCCCAGAGCCCCAGCATTTT. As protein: CASSGAGQGPEPQHF.

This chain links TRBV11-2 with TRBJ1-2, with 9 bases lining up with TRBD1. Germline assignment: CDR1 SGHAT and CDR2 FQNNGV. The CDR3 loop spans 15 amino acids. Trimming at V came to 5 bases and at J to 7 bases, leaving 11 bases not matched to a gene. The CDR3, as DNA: TGTGCCAGCAGCCCCGGGACAGGGCCTTTAGGTGGCTACACCTTC. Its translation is CASSPGTGPLGGYTF.

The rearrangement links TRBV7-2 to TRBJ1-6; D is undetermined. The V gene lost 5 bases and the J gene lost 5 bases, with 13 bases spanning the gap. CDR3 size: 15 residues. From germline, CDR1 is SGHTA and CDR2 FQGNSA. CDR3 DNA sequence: TGTGCCAGCAGCATTGACACGGCGCATAATTCACCCCTCCACTTT. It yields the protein CASSIDTAHNSPLHF.

The DNA for the CDR3 is TGCAGCGTTGAAGGACTAGCGGGACCACAAGAGACCCAGTACTTC. It is translated as CSVEGLAGPQETQYF. The chain is built from TRBV29-1 and TRBJ2-5; the match to TRBD2 covers 11 bases. In germline, CDR1 is SQVTM, CDR2 ANQGSEA. The CDR3 runs to 15 residues. V lost 1 base to trimming and J lost 2 bases; unmatched junction nucleotides: 3.

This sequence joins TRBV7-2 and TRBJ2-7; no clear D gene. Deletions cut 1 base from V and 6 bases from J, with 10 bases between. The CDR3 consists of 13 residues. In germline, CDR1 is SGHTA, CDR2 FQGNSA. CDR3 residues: CASSLVSPSEQYF. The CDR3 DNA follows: TGTGCCAGCAGCTTAGTTTCACCGTCCGAGCAGTACTTC.

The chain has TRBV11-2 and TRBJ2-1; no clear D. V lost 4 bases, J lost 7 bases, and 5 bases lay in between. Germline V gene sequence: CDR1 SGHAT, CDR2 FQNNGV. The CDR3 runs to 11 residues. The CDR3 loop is CASSYMNEQFF. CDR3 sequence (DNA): TGTGCCAGCAGCTACATGAATGAGCAGTTCTTC.

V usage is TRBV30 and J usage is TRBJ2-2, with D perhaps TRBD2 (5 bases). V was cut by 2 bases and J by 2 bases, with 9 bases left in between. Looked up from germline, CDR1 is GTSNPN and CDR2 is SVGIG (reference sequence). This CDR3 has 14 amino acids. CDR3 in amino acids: CAWSWTGNTGELFF. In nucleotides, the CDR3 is TGTGCCTGGAGTTGGACGGGAAACACCGGGGAGCTGTTTTTT.

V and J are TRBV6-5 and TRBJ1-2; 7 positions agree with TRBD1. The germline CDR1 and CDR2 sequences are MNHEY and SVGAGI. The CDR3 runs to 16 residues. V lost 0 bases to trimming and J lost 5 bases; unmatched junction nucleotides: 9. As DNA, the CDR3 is TGTGCCAGCAGTTACTCAACAGGGGAGGTGTGGTATGGCTACACCTTC. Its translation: CASSYSTGEVWYGYTF.

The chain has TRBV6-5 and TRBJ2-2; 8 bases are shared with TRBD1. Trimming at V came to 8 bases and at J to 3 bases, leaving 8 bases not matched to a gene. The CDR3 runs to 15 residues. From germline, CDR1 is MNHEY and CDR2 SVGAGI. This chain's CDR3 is CASGEGQGDTGELFF. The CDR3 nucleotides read TGTGCCAGCGGAGAAGGACAGGGAGACACCGGGGAGCTGTTTTTT.

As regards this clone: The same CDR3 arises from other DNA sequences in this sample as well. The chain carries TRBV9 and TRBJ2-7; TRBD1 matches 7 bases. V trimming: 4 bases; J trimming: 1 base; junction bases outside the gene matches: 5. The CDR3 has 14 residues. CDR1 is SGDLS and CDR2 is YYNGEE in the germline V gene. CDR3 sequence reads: CASSTGQSSYEQYF. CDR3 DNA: TGTGCCAGCAGCACGGGACAGTCGTCCTACGAGCAGTACTTC.

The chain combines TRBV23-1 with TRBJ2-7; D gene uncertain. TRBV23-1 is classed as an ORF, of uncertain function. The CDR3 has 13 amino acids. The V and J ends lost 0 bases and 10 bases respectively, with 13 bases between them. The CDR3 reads CASSQSWSFPQYF. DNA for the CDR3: TGCGCCAGCAGTCAATCGTGGAGTTTTCCACAGTACTTC.

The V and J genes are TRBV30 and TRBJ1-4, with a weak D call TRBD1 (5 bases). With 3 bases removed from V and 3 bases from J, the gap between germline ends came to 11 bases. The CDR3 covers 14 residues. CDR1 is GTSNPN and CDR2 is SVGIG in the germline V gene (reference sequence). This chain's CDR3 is CAWRLWDPNEKLFF. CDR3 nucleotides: TGTGCCTGGAGGCTCTGGGACCCTAATGAAAAACTGTTTTTT.